This TCR beta chain was captured by sequencing in a study of blood T cell repertoires in COVID-19. The CDR3 contains 11 residues. The germline gives CDR1 LNHNV, CDR2 YYDKDF (reference sequence). Trimming cost V 5 bases and J 8 bases, with 7 bases left between them. Sequencing used immunoSEQ multiplex PCR; TCRdb keeps in-frame clones, though not all of them. The sample carries hundreds of thousands of clones, 89% recorded once. Sequencing was performed on PBMCs or T cells enriched from blood (not recorded which). This sequence joins TRBV15 and TRBJ2-1, with D maybe TRBD2 (6 bases). The receptor was derived from a woman between 40 and 50 years old who had recovered from COVID-19. Here the CDR3 reads CATSRGYEQFF. CDR3 sequence (DNA): TGTGCCACCAGCCGGGGGTATGAGCAGTTCTTC.